The 30 T cell receptor beta chains given below trace back to one sample, sequenced in a study of cytomegalovirus exposure and HLA in healthy donors. 13 Jbeta primers and 60 Vbeta primers were used for the PCR. Only in-frame clones appear in the TCRdb table, and some are missing; sequencing was by immunoSEQ multiplex PCR. The data hold 150,000 to 200,000 clones, with around 80% observed a single time. Sequenced input: PBMCs. Source of these receptors: a woman between 25 and 40 years old in good health and CMV-seropositive.

This clone was detected a few times. The chain uses TRBV15 and TRBJ1-1; no firm D call. The CDR3 length is 13 residues. Germline V lookup: CDR1 LNHNV, CDR2 YYDKDF (reference sequence). Trimming shortened V by 1 base and J by 4 bases, and 7 bases separated the two germline ends. The CDR3 spells CATSRGTFTEAFF. The CDR3 DNA reads TGTGCCACCAGCAGAGGCACATTCACTGAAGCTTTCTTT.

The V call is TRBV7-9, the J call TRBJ2-7; possibly TRBD1 for D (5 bases). The V gene lost 5 bases and the J gene lost 2 bases, with 10 bases spanning the gap. Germline loops: CDR1 SEHNR, CDR2 FQNEAQ (reference sequence). The CDR3 is 13 residues long. CDR3 sequence (DNA): TGTGCCAGCAGCCTGGACATAACCTACGAGCAGTACTTC. Protein product: CASSLDITYEQYF.

This clone was picked up a small number of times. The chain employs TRBV7-2 and TRBJ2-1; D might be TRBD2 (5 bases). V was clipped by 2 bases and J by 2 bases, with 10 bases between them. The CDR3 loop spans 15 amino acids. Germline V lookup: CDR1 SGHTA, CDR2 FQGNSA. CDR3 region: CASSLTSSPYNEQFF. CDR3 nucleotides: TGTGCCAGCAGCTTAACTAGTTCCCCCTACAATGAGCAGTTCTTC.

The chain employs TRBV6-5 and TRBJ2-3, with TRBD2 identical over 11 bases. V was pared by 0 bases and J by 5 bases, with 1 base of the junction left unmatched. In germline, CDR1 is MNHEY, CDR2 SVGAGI. CDR3 length: 15 residues. CDR3 coding DNA: TGTGCCAGCAGTTACTCCGGACTAGCGGGAGATACGCAGTATTTT. It yields the protein CASSYSGLAGDTQYF.

This chain uses TRBV28 with TRBJ1-1, with D possibly TRBD1 on 5 matching bases. CDR1 is MDHEN, CDR2 SYDVKM, per germline. This CDR3 contains 15 residues. V was shortened by 5 bases and J by 3 bases, with 16 bases between the two germline ends. CDR3 amino acids: CASSQPTEADTEAFF. The CDR3, as DNA: TGTGCCAGCAGTCAACCGACAGAGGCGGACACTGAAGCTTTCTTT.

The chain is built from TRBV15 and TRBJ2-1; the D gene is possibly TRBD1 (6 bases). This CDR3 contains 17 residues. Germline V gene lookup returns CDR1 LNHNV and CDR2 YYDKDF (reference sequence). V dropped 2 bases and J dropped 2 bases, with 16 bases sitting between them. CDR3: CATSRKGIGTTYNEQFF. Here the CDR3 DNA reads TGTGCCACCAGCAGAAAGGGAATCGGGACAACCTACAATGAGCAGTTCTTC.

The chain has TRBV4-3 and TRBJ1-2; TRBD1 agrees at 10 bases. This CDR3 comprises 15 residues. CDR1 and CDR2 from the germline V gene are LGHNA and YSLEER. The V and J ends lost 0 bases and 5 bases, in that order; junction bases with no gene match: 3. The CDR3 here is CASSQDGDRGYGYTF. CDR3 nucleotides: TGCGCCAGCAGCCAAGATGGGGACAGGGGATATGGCTACACCTTC.

The chain has TRBV4-3 and TRBJ2-7; 7 bases map to TRBD1. Germline CDR1 LGHNA, CDR2 YSLEER. With V trimmed by 2 bases and J by 4 bases, 8 bases remained unmatched. The CDR3 spans 15 residues. CDR3 nucleotide sequence: TGCGCCAGCAGCCAACGAGAACAGGGGTCGTACGAGCAGTACTTC. It yields the protein CASSQREQGSYEQYF.

This rearrangement joins TRBV2 to TRBJ2-7; D possibly corresponds to TRBD2 (6 bases). The CDR3 length is 14 residues. The ends were cut back, 8 bases at V and 1 base at J, with 15 bases in the middle. From germline, CDR1 is SNHLY and CDR2 FYNNEI. The CDR3 sequence: CASGRDSQSYEQYF. DNA of the CDR3: TGTGCCAGCGGACGGGACTCCCAATCCTACGAGCAGTACTTC.

The CDR3 loop is CASSYDVLAGDQEQYF. The CDR3, as DNA: TGCGCCAGCAGCTATGACGTACTAGCGGGGGACCAGGAGCAGTACTTC. The chain links TRBV4-3 to TRBJ2-7, with 11 bases aligning to TRBD2. Per germline, CDR1 LGHNA and CDR2 YSLEER. The length of the CDR3 is 16 residues. V lost 5 bases and J lost 7; bases outside the gene matches: 13.

The V and J genes are TRBV11-2 and TRBJ2-1; 10 bases map to TRBD2. Per the germline V gene, CDR1 is SGHAT and CDR2 is FQNNGV. This CDR3 is 18 amino acids long. With V trimmed by 2 bases and J by 9 bases, 16 bases remained unmatched. The CDR3 here is CASSLMTPLAGPASEQFF. CDR3 in DNA: TGTGCCAGCAGCTTAATGACTCCACTAGCGGGGCCCGCCAGTGAGCAGTTCTTC.

V gene TRBV5-1 combines with J gene TRBJ2-5, with D perhaps TRBD2 (7 bases). Trimming cost V 0 bases and J 1 base, with 19 bases left between them. The CDR3 totals 18 residues. The germline gives CDR1 SGHRS, CDR2 YFSETQ. The CDR3 coding sequence is TGCGCCAGCAGCTTGGAATGGGGGGGGGCGCGAAGCCAAGAGACCCAGTACTTC. Amino acid sequence: CASSLEWGGARSQETQYF.

The chain combines TRBV11-3 with TRBJ2-3, with TRBD2 matching 10 bases. After removal of 4 bases from V and 5 bases from J, the junction contained 9 bases not matched to a gene. The CDR3 has 16 amino acids. From germline, CDR1 is SGHNT and CDR2 YENEEA. The CDR3 DNA follows: TGTGCCAGCAGCTCAAAGCGGGAGGGCCGGGGAGATACGCAGTATTTT. This codes for CASSSKREGRGDTQYF.

The chain combines TRBV11-2 with TRBJ2-7; possible D gene TRBD2, 5 bases. CDR1 SGHAT and CDR2 FQNNGV come from the germline V gene. The V end lost 5 bases, the J end lost 8 bases, and 10 bases lay between the germline ends. The CDR3 is made up of 11 amino acids. For the CDR3, the DNA is TGTGCCAGCAGCCGTGGCGGGCAGCAGTACTTC. It specifies CASSRGGQQYF. The whole variable domain, remainder taken from reference TRBV11-2 and TRBJ2-7, is EAGVAQSPRYKIIEKRQSVAFWCNPISGHATLYWYQQILGQGPKLLIQFQNNGVVDDSQLPKDRFSAERLKGVDSTLKIQPAKLEDSAVYLCASSRGGQQYFGPGTRLTVT.

This clone appeared once. The rearrangement uses TRBV27 and TRBJ2-2; maybe TRBD2 (5 bases). Between the trimmed V and J ends, which lost 8 bases and 6 bases, there was a span of 7 bases. The CDR3 spans 11 residues. The germline V gene has CDR1 MNHEY and CDR2 SMNVEV (reference sequence). This CDR3 is CASQDSGELFF. The DNA of the CDR3 is TGTGCCAGCCAGGACTCCGGGGAGCTGTTTTTT.

The rearrangement uses TRBV6-5 and TRBJ1-1; 8 bases are a match to TRBD1. With 4 bases clipped from V and 7 bases from J, the junction kept 8 bases outside the gene matches. The CDR3 is made up of 14 amino acids. The germline CDR1 and CDR2 sequences are MNHEY and SVGAGI. CDR3 sequence (DNA): TGTGCCAGCAGTTCCCAGGGGGCGCAGGGTGAAGCTTTCTTT. Its translation is CASSSQGAQGEAFF.

The chain recombines TRBV4-3 with TRBJ2-5, with D perhaps matching TRBD2 (5 bases). In germline, CDR1 is LGHNA, CDR2 YSLEER. This CDR3 region has 13 residues. Trimming cost V 2 bases and J 5 bases, with 9 bases left between them. CDR3 bases: TGCGCCAGCAGCCAAAATTCGGGGGAGACCCAGTACTTC. Protein sequence: CASSQNSGETQYF.

This clone was observed once. The chain couples TRBV5-6 to TRBJ2-7; perhaps TRBD1 as D (5 bases). This CDR3 contains 13 residues. Per the germline V gene, CDR1 is SGHDT and CDR2 is YYEEEE. Trimming took off 4 bases at V and 3 bases at J, with 11 bases between the two ends. CDR3 nucleotides: TGTGCCAGCAGCCTCTCGACAGTCTACGAGCAGTACTTC. This gives the protein CASSLSTVYEQYF.

V usage is TRBV28 and J usage is TRBJ2-2; the match to TRBD1 covers 7 bases. From germline, CDR1 is MDHEN and CDR2 SYDVKM. The CDR3 consists of 15 residues. Losses at the gene ends were 2 bases for V and 7 bases for J; bases not matched to a gene: 7. CDR3 in amino acids: CASSLGQGDIGELFF. CDR3 DNA: TGTGCCAGCAGTTTAGGCCAGGGGGACATCGGGGAGCTGTTTTTT.

This chain uses TRBV7-8 with TRBJ2-1; 7 positions match TRBD1. The CDR3 contains 15 residues. Germline CDR1 reads SGHVS; CDR2 reads FQNEAQ. Trimming removed 4 bases from V and 5 bases from J; junction bases left unmatched: 8. In nucleotides, the CDR3 is TGTGCCAGCAGCTCGATACAGGGGCGCGACAATGAGCAGTTCTTC. It is translated as CASSSIQGRDNEQFF.

This clone has only one observation. This sequence joins TRBV7-2 and TRBJ1-2; 9 nucleotides line up with TRBD1. This CDR3 comprises 15 residues. Germline assignment: CDR1 SGHTA and CDR2 FQGNSA. V trimming: 5 bases; J trimming: 5 bases; junction bases outside the gene matches: 9. CDR3 coding DNA: TGTGCCAGCAGCCCCGGGGACAGGGCGGAATATGGCTACACCTTC. Translated, it gives CASSPGDRAEYGYTF.

The chain uses TRBV5-6 and TRBJ2-3; D might be TRBD1 (5 bases). Germline V gene lookup returns CDR1 SGHDT and CDR2 YYEEEE. V dropped 1 base and J dropped 0 bases, with 9 bases sitting between them. The CDR3 has 15 residues. CDR3: CASSLQGLSTDTQYF. CDR3 DNA sequence: TGTGCCAGCAGCTTGCAGGGCCTGAGCACAGATACGCAGTATTTT. Full variable domain (remainder filled in from reference TRBV5-6 and TRBJ2-3): DAGVTQSPTHLIKTRGQQVTLRCSPKSGHDTVSWYQQALGQGPQFIFQYYEEEERQRGNFPDRFSGHQFPNYSSELNVNALLLGDSALYLCASSLQGLSTDTQYFGPGTRLTVL.

V and J are TRBV25-1 and TRBJ1-2; 11 bases map to TRBD1. Trimming removed 5 bases from V and 7 bases from J; junction bases left unmatched: 15. CDR3 length equals 17 residues. Germline V gene lookup returns CDR1 MGHDK and CDR2 SYGVNS. The CDR3 DNA is TGTGCCAGCAGTTCGGGACAGGGGGGATATTTAAGAAGTGGCTACACCTTC. The encoded protein is CASSSGQGGYLRSGYTF.

V and J are TRBV11-3 and TRBJ1-1; D remains ambiguous. This CDR3 is 13 amino acids long. Looked up from germline, CDR1 is SGHNT and CDR2 is YENEEA. Deletions cut 2 bases from V and 6 bases from J, with 10 bases between. Here the CDR3 reads CASSLSVVSEAFF. DNA for the CDR3: TGTGCCAGCAGCTTATCTGTCGTTTCTGAAGCTTTCTTT.

The rearrangement uses TRBV19 and TRBJ1-1; D is unclear. The V and J ends lost 5 bases and 1 base respectively, with 8 bases between them. This CDR3 region has 13 residues. Germline assignment: CDR1 LNHDA and CDR2 SQIVND (reference sequence). The CDR3 sequence: CASSSGKNTEAFF. For the CDR3, the DNA is TGTGCCAGTAGTTCGGGGAAGAACACTGAAGCTTTCTTT.

This chain joins TRBV7-9 and TRBJ1-6, with a weak D call TRBD1 (5 bases). The germline V gene encodes CDR1 SEHNR and CDR2 FQNEAQ (reference sequence). The CDR3 is made up of 16 amino acids. Trimming left V 4 bases short and J 3 bases short, with 13 bases between. CDR3 sequence reads: CASSSSGGFYNSPLHF. The CDR3 region has the DNA TGTGCCAGCAGCTCATCGGGGGGATTCTATAATTCACCCCTCCACTTT.

The table lists this clone with a count of one. The genes are TRBV27 and TRBJ2-7, with a weak D call TRBD1 (6 bases). The germline V gene encodes CDR1 MNHEY and CDR2 SMNVEV (reference sequence). The CDR3 length is 14 residues. V gave up 6 bases and J gave up 1 base, with 13 bases separating them. The CDR3 protein is CASRGGIRSYEQYF. CDR3 sequence (DNA): TGTGCCAGCAGAGGGGGAATTAGGTCCTACGAGCAGTACTTC.

J is TRBJ1-2 and V is TRBV4-2; unclear D gene. The CDR3 runs 12 residues. V was clipped by 0 bases and J by 8 bases, with 7 bases between them. The germline V gene has CDR1 LGHNA and CDR2 YNFKEQ. CDR3 region: CASSQDGRGYTF. DNA for the CDR3: TGTGCCAGCAGCCAAGACGGGAGGGGCTACACCTTC.

The J gene is TRBJ1-4, the V gene TRBV6-5; possibly TRBD1 for D (6 bases). V was clipped by 5 bases and J by 8 bases, with 12 bases between them. This CDR3 comprises 13 residues. Germline V gene data show CDR1 as MNHEY and CDR2 as SVGAGI. CDR3 protein: CASSRDIKEKLFF. CDR3 nucleotide sequence: TGTGCCAGCAGTCGGGACATTAAAGAAAAACTGTTTTTT.

The chain carries TRBV27 and TRBJ2-3; 11 bases agree with TRBD2. Germline loops: CDR1 MNHEY, CDR2 SMNVEV (reference sequence). CDR3 length: 20 residues. With 5 bases clipped from V and 6 bases from J, the junction kept 22 bases outside the gene matches. This CDR3 is CASSAPRKLSGRALMDTQYF. In DNA form, the CDR3 reads TGTGCCAGCAGTGCACCTAGAAAACTTAGCGGGAGGGCCCTCATGGATACGCAGTATTTT.